The 30 T cell receptor beta chains given below trace back to one sample, sequenced in a study of shared clonotypes between healthy human individuals. Sequencing used immunoSEQ multiplex PCR; TCRdb keeps in-frame clones, though not all of them. The sample records about 770,000 clones, around 77% being singletons. Source material: memory CD4+ T cells sorted from blood. This sample's subset: CD45RA-negative fraction. The source of these receptors is a woman aged 25 to 45 in good health.

The chain uses TRBV7-3 and TRBJ2-2; D may be TRBD2 (5 bases). Trimming pared 3 bases from V and 1 base from J, leaving 6 bases between. The CDR3 has 14 amino acids. The germline V gene encodes CDR1 SGHTA and CDR2 FQGTGA. As DNA, the CDR3 is TGTGCCAGCAGCTTTGAGGGGAACACCGGGGAGCTGTTTTTT. Protein sequence: CASSFEGNTGELFF.

The rearrangement joins TRBV2 to TRBJ2-7; TRBD1 aligns across 7 bases. The CDR3 length is 13 residues. V trimming: 7 bases; J trimming: 2 bases; junction bases outside the gene matches: 5. The V gene's germline CDR1 is SNHLY and CDR2 FYNNEI. The CDR3 sequence: CASKGTATYEQYF. CDR3 DNA: TGTGCCAGCAAGGGGACAGCTACCTACGAGCAGTACTTC.

The chain couples TRBV18 to TRBJ2-3; TRBD1 aligns across 8 bases. The CDR3 is made up of 12 amino acids. V was clipped by 4 bases and J by 6 bases; unmatched bases: 0. Germline loops: CDR1 KGHSH, CDR2 LQKENI. The CDR3, as DNA: TGTGCCAGCTCACGGGACAGGGATACGCAGTATTTT. Translated, it gives CASSRDRDTQYF.

This chain links TRBV6-1 with TRBJ2-5; TRBD2 matches at 7 bases. The CDR3 runs to 15 residues. The V gene end was trimmed by 0 bases and the J gene end by 5 bases; junction bases not matched to a gene: 6. Germline CDR1 is MNHNS and CDR2 is SASEGT. The CDR3 protein is CASSEAPRRGETQYF. In DNA form, the CDR3 reads TGTGCCAGCAGTGAAGCGCCTCGGCGGGGGGAGACCCAGTACTTC.

This clone was counted many times. Other DNA sequences of this sample code for an identical CDR3. The rearrangement joins TRBV6-6 to TRBJ1-5; the D gene is possibly TRBD1 (5 bases). The CDR3 contains 12 residues. Trimming cost V 6 bases and J 5 bases, with 8 bases left between them. Germline CDR1 is MNHNY and CDR2 is SVGAGI (reference sequence). CDR3 in amino acids: CASRPGDQPQHF. The CDR3 DNA sequence: TGTGCCAGCAGGCCGGGGGATCAGCCCCAGCATTTT.

This chain uses TRBV29-1 with TRBJ2-1; 10 positions agree with TRBD2. Germline CDR1 and CDR2: SQVTM and ANQGSEA. The CDR3 contains 12 residues. Here the CDR3 reads CSTLAGSSEQFF. The CDR3 nucleotides read TGCAGTACACTAGCGGGATCGTCTGAGCAGTTCTTC.

This clone has a single count. The rearrangement uses TRBV6-5 and TRBJ2-1; 8 nucleotides match TRBD1. The CDR3 sequence is 15 residues long. J lost 4 bases, V lost 6 bases, and 8 bases had no gene match. From germline, CDR1 is MNHEY and CDR2 SVGAGI. The CDR3 spells CASRIPGQAYNEQFF. The CDR3 DNA follows: TGTGCCAGCAGGATACCGGGACAGGCTTACAATGAGCAGTTCTTC.

A few counts support this clone. This chain uses TRBV10-1 with TRBJ1-2; 8 bases are shared with TRBD1. This CDR3 contains 17 residues. The trim removed 4 bases at V and 4 bases at J, leaving 14 bases unmatched. Germline V gene data show CDR1 as WNHNN and CDR2 as SYGVQD (reference sequence). The CDR3 here is CASSGTTGGLNPYGYTF. The CDR3 DNA sequence: TGCGCCAGCAGTGGAACAACAGGGGGGTTGAACCCCTATGGCTACACCTTC.

This clone has a handful of counts. The chain carries TRBV19 and TRBJ2-7, with 8 bases lining up with TRBD1. The CDR3 covers 15 residues. Trimming cost V 5 bases and J 3 bases; bases outside gene matches: 9. Germline CDR1 and CDR2: LNHDA and SQIVND (reference sequence). In DNA form, the CDR3 reads TGTGCCAGTAGTGGGACAGGAGGAATATTCTACGAGCAGTACTTC. Translating it yields CASSGTGGIFYEQYF.

V and J are TRBV12-2 and TRBJ2-5; the table gives TRBD2 as D, unverified against the DNA. TRBV12-2 corresponds to a pseudogene. CDR3 length: 20 amino acids. The CDR3 region is CASRLPPSRGSRRREETQYF. The DNA of the CDR3 is TGTGCAAGTCGCTTACCACCTTCTCGGGGGAGTCGTCGAAGGGAAGAGACCCAGTACTTC.

The chain employs TRBV5-8 and TRBJ1-4; D not resolved. Germline V gene sequence: CDR1 SGHTS, CDR2 YDEGEE. V shed 0 bases and J shed 2 bases, with 5 bases lying between them. The CDR3 consists of 14 residues. The CDR3 spells CASSLVGTNEKLFF. CDR3 in DNA: TGTGCCAGCAGCTTGGTCGGGACTAATGAAAAACTGTTTTTT.

The chain joins TRBV27 to TRBJ1-4, with D hard to call. Germline lookup yields CDR1 MNHEY and CDR2 SMNVEV (reference sequence). This CDR3 spans 14 amino acids. Deletions cut 0 bases from V and 7 bases from J, with 9 bases between. The CDR3 reads CASSLSGTGEKLFF. The CDR3 bases are TGTGCCAGCAGTTTATCGGGCACTGGTGAAAAACTGTTTTTT.

This rearrangement joins TRBV5-1 to TRBJ2-7; D unclear. The V and J ends lost 5 bases and 4 bases respectively, with 10 bases between them. The germline V gene has CDR1 SGHRS and CDR2 YFSETQ. This CDR3 has 12 amino acids. The CDR3: CASREGSYEQYF. CDR3 in DNA: TGCGCCAGCAGGGAAGGATCGTACGAGCAGTACTTC.

About this clone itself: The identical CDR3 is also encoded by other nucleotide sequences in the sample. V and J are TRBV7-3 and TRBJ2-3; tentatively, D is TRBD2 (7 bases). This CDR3 is built from 14 residues. Germline CDR1 is SGHTA and CDR2 is FQGTGA. V lost 3 bases, J lost 3 bases, and 10 bases lay in between. CDR3 nucleotides: TGTGCCAGCAGCTTGGGGGGGCGGACAGATACGCAGTATTTT. This sequence encodes CASSLGGRTDTQYF.

The rearrangement links TRBV11-2 to TRBJ1-4; possibly TRBD1 for D (6 bases). Trimming stripped 3 bases from V and 8 bases from J, with 13 bases between. The CDR3 runs to 14 residues. Germline lookup yields CDR1 SGHAT and CDR2 FQNNGV. This chain's CDR3 is CASSFRPGEEKLFF. CDR3 DNA sequence: TGTGCCAGCAGCTTCCGACCAGGGGAGGAAAAACTGTTTTTT.

The chain uses TRBV5-6 and TRBJ1-1, with a tentative D call TRBD1 (5 bases). The CDR3 is made up of 16 amino acids. Germline V gene lookup returns CDR1 SGHDT and CDR2 YYEEEE. V lost 3 bases and J 0 bases, leaving 15 bases between the germline ends. CDR3 protein: CASSSLEGAMNTEAFF. CDR3 in DNA: TGTGCCAGCAGCTCCCTAGAAGGGGCCATGAACACTGAAGCTTTCTTT.

The chain couples TRBV6-5 to TRBJ1-1, with TRBD1 identical over 9 bases. The germline V gene has CDR1 MNHEY and CDR2 SVGAGI. The J segment lost 7 bases and the V segment lost 3 bases, leaving 3 bases of the junction unmatched. The CDR3 has 13 residues. CDR3 DNA: TGTGCCAGCAGTTATGAGACAGGGGGTGAAGCTTTCTTT. It yields the protein CASSYETGGEAFF.

V is TRBV6-1 and J is TRBJ1-5, with TRBD1 identical over 7 bases. The V gene's germline CDR1 is MNHNS and CDR2 SASEGT. V shed 3 bases, J shed 0 bases, and the junction held 2 bases outside the gene matches. The CDR3 has 15 residues. CDR3: CASSDGQASNQPQHF. The CDR3 region has the DNA TGTGCCAGCAGTGATGGACAGGCTAGCAATCAGCCCCAGCATTTT.

This clone was counted at least ten times. The chain combines TRBV5-1 with TRBJ1-4; TRBD1 aligns across 10 bases. Germline CDR1 SGHRS, CDR2 YFSETQ. J lost 2 bases, V lost 4 bases, and 2 bases had no gene match. This CDR3 contains 15 residues. The CDR3 DNA reads TGCGCCAGCAGCCGGGGACAGGGGACTAATGAAAAACTGTTTTTT. Amino acid sequence: CASSRGQGTNEKLFF.

The rearrangement uses TRBV4-2 and TRBJ2-3; D unresolved. V gave up 1 base and J gave up 4 bases, with 15 bases separating them. The length of the CDR3 is 16 residues. CDR1 LGHNA and CDR2 YNFKEQ come from the germline V gene. CDR3 DNA: TGTGCCAGCAGCCAAGGTACGCCCCGTGCCCCAGATACGCAGTATTTT. Protein product: CASSQGTPRAPDTQYF.

At least ten counts were recorded for this clone. Just one base apart from a much larger clone, this may be a read error. This CDR3 is also generated by other DNA sequences in the sample. CDR3 loop: CASSQDEGNQPQHF. In DNA, the CDR3 is TGCGCCAGCAGCCAAGACGAGGGAAATCAGCCCCAGCATTTT. The chain couples TRBV4-1 to TRBJ1-5; D gene unclear. Looked up from germline, CDR1 is MGHRA and CDR2 is YSYEKL. The CDR3 spans 14 residues. V gave up 0 bases and J gave up 4 bases, with 7 bases separating them.

DNA for the CDR3: TGTGCCAGCAGCCGCCTAGCGGGAGTGGGGGGCAATGAGCAGTTCTTC. Protein sequence: CASSRLAGVGGNEQFF. The genes are TRBV28 and TRBJ2-1; 10 bases are shared with TRBD2. Germline V gene lookup returns CDR1 MDHEN and CDR2 SYDVKM. The CDR3 spans 16 residues. J was trimmed by 6 bases and V by 6 bases; bases with no gene match: 11.

The chain uses TRBV2 and TRBJ1-3; D gene unclear. The CDR3 loop spans 13 amino acids. V lost 8 bases and J lost 0, with 8 bases in between. The germline V gene has CDR1 SNHLY and CDR2 FYNNEI. The CDR3 DNA reads as TGTGCCAGCCCCACAGACTCTGGAAACACCATATATTTT. Amino acids: CASPTDSGNTIYF. Looking up the rest from reference TRBV2 and TRBJ1-3 gives the full variable domain: EPEVTQTPSHQVTQMGQEVILRCVPISNHLYFYWYRQILGQKVEFLVSFYNNEISEKSEIFDDQFSVERPDGSNFTLKIRSTKLEDSAMYFCASPTDSGNTIYFGEGSWLTVV.

The rearrangement uses TRBV5-6 and TRBJ2-3; 7 bases align to TRBD2. Germline CDR1 is SGHDT and CDR2 is YYEEEE. Trimming removed 0 bases from V and 5 bases from J; junction bases left unmatched: 6. This CDR3 has 15 residues. The CDR3 nucleotides read TGTGCCAGCAGCTTGGATAGCGGGTCTGTAGATACGCAGTATTTT. It yields the protein CASSLDSGSVDTQYF.

The rearrangement joins TRBV6-5 to TRBJ2-1; 7 bases align to TRBD2. Losses at the gene ends were 5 bases for V and 5 bases for J; bases not matched to a gene: 6. Germline-derived CDR1 and CDR2 are MNHEY and SVGAGI. This CDR3 comprises 14 residues. The CDR3, as DNA: TGTGCCAGCAGTAGCCCCGGGACTAACAATGAGCAGTTCTTC. It specifies CASSSPGTNNEQFF.

The CDR3 region has the DNA TGTGCCAGTAGCCAAGGCCAGCGAGGGAGTGAGCAGTTCTTC. It yields the protein CASSQGQRGSEQFF. The gene calls are TRBV19 and TRBJ2-1; possible D gene TRBD2, 5 bases. Germline loops: CDR1 LNHDA, CDR2 SQIVND (reference sequence). The CDR3 covers 14 residues. Trimming stripped 6 bases from V and 9 bases from J, with 18 bases between.

The V gene is TRBV6-5, the J gene TRBJ1-2; D is perhaps TRBD1 (6 bases). Trimming left V 8 bases short and J 1 base short, with 17 bases between. Germline assignment: CDR1 MNHEY and CDR2 SVGAGI. The CDR3 contains 15 residues. CDR3 amino acids: CASSIGQKINYGYTF. In DNA, the CDR3 is TGTGCCAGCTCTATCGGACAGAAGATTAACTATGGCTACACCTTC.

The CDR3 DNA reads TGCGCCAGCAGCTCCGGACCGACTAATGAAAAACTGTTTTTT. Translating gives CASSSGPTNEKLFF. V is TRBV5-1 and J is TRBJ1-4; D not resolved. Per the germline V gene, CDR1 is SGHRS and CDR2 is YFSETQ. The germline V and J ends were trimmed by 3 bases and 2 bases, with 8 bases remaining between them. The CDR3 loop spans 14 amino acids.

This clone was seen a handful of times. The gene calls are TRBV6-5 and TRBJ2-3; possibly TRBD2 for D (7 bases). V lost 6 bases, J lost 1 base, and 11 bases lay in between. This CDR3 has 14 residues. Germline V lookup: CDR1 MNHEY, CDR2 SVGAGI. The CDR3 nucleotides are TGTGCCAGCAGGGCGGGGGCGGGCACAGATACGCAGTATTTT. It yields the protein CASRAGAGTDTQYF.

This clone has more than one count but fewer than ten. The J gene is TRBJ2-1, the V gene TRBV4-1; tentatively, D is TRBD2 (6 bases). CDR1 is MGHRA and CDR2 is YSYEKL in the germline V gene. The CDR3 loop spans 14 amino acids. The V end was cut by 4 bases, the J end by 7 bases, with 14 bases between. The CDR3: CASSPSALLNEQFF. The CDR3 bases are TGCGCCAGCAGCCCTAGCGCCCTACTGAATGAGCAGTTCTTC.